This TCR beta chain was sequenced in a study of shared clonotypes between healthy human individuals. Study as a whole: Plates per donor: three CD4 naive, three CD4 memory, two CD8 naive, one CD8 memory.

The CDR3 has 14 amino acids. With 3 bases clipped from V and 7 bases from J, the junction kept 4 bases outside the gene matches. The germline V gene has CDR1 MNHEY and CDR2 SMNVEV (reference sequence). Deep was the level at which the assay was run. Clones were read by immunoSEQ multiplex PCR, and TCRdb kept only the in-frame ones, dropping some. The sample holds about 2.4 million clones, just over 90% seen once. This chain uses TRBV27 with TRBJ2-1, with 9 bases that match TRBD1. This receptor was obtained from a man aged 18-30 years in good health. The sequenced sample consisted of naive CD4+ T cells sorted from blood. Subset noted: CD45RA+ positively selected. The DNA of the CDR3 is TGTGCCAGCAGTTTGGGGACAGGGATAAATGAGCAGTTCTTC. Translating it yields CASSLGTGINEQFF.